Listed here are 9 T cell receptor beta chains from one sample, sequenced in a study of T cells in Graves' hyperthyroidism and ophthalmopathy (dated by TCRdb to the late 2010s). Libraries were constructed by multiplex PCR. Sequencing used an Illumina HiSeq 2000. Amplification of TCR beta CDR3 regions was carried out from RNA transcripts. The TCR CDR3 was subjected to a first round of RT-PCR using the HTBI primer set and the Qiagen OneStep RT-PCR kit. The raw public reads went through TCRdb reprocessing: fastp at Q25, MiXCR clone calling, in-frame beta chains kept. Each record represents a unique CDR3 protein, reported with the most common genes and DNA among its rows. The sample table contains 300,000 to 450,000 distinct CDR3 sequences; only one count was recorded for around 15% of them. The ten largest clones capture 20% of the sample. The sequenced sample consisted of blood. The receptors here all came from a woman aged 25 to 39 with Graves' ophthalmopathy.

This clonotype showed up many times. The rearrangement joins TRBV3-1 to TRBJ2-1; D is possibly TRBD2 (7 bases). Germline V gene sequence: CDR1 LGHDT, CDR2 YNNKEL (reference sequence). V lost 0 bases and J lost 6, with 27 bases in between. The CDR3 totals 20 residues. CDR3: CASSQDVFPGGPRTRNEQFF. CDR3 coding DNA: TGTGCCAGCAGCCAAGATGTTTTCCCGGGGGGCCCCCGGACCCGCAATGAGCAGTTCTTC.

This clonotype was counted many times. V usage is TRBV6-1 and J usage is TRBJ2-7, with D uncertain. Germline loops: CDR1 MNHNS, CDR2 SASEGT. Trimming removed 7 bases at V and 2 bases at J, with 12 bases between. The CDR3 spans 13 residues. CDR3 nucleotide sequence: TGTGCCAGCATTGTCCCAGTAACCTACGAGCAGTACTTC. It encodes CASIVPVTYEQYF.

This clonotype was recorded at least ten times. The genes are TRBV7-2 and TRBJ1-5, with unresolved D. Between the trimmed V and J ends, which lost 5 bases and 7 bases, there was a span of 9 bases. Germline V gene data show CDR1 as SGHTA and CDR2 as FQGNSA. CDR3 length equals 12 residues. This chain's CDR3 is CASSPFEQPQHF. DNA for the CDR3: TGTGCCAGCAGCCCCTTTGAGCAGCCCCAGCATTTT.

This clonotype was counted many times. The genes are TRBV3-1 and TRBJ1-1; no firm D call. Per the germline V gene, CDR1 is LGHDT and CDR2 is YNNKEL (reference sequence). The CDR3 sequence is 15 residues long. V lost 3 bases to trimming and J lost 0 bases, with 11 bases between them. The CDR3, as DNA: TGTGCCAGCAGCCACCTCCAGGTAGTGAACACTGAAGCTTTCTTT. This gives the protein CASSHLQVVNTEAFF.

The chain recombines TRBV5-6 with TRBJ2-5; TRBD1 matches at 11 bases. Germline V gives CDR1 SGHDT, CDR2 YYEEEE. The junction had 11 bases not matched to a gene; V was cut back by 3 bases and J by 1 base. The CDR3 runs to 18 residues. CDR3 sequence: CASSSDRGRTPIQETQYF. CDR3 nucleotides: TGTGCCAGCAGCTCGGACAGGGGGCGAACTCCTATCCAAGAGACCCAGTACTTC.

This clonotype was recorded at least ten times. This chain uses TRBV27 with TRBJ1-6; D not certain. The CDR3 totals 18 residues. Looked up from germline, CDR1 is MNHEY and CDR2 is SMNVEV (reference sequence). Trimming cost V 5 bases and J 0 bases, with 17 bases left between them. Written as DNA, the CDR3 is TGTGCCAGCAGTCCCGTACCACACCGGAGCTCCTATAATTCACCCCTCCACTTT. It yields the protein CASSPVPHRSSYNSPLHF.

This clonotype was counted many times. The chain links TRBV7-2 to TRBJ2-3; the match to TRBD2 covers 8 bases. CDR1 and CDR2 from the germline V gene are SGHTA and FQGNSA. The CDR3 sequence is 16 residues long. V was clipped by 0 bases and J by 1 base; unmatched bases: 3. CDR3 loop: CASSLARGARTDTQYF. The CDR3 DNA reads TGTGCCAGCAGCTTAGCGCGGGGGGCCCGCACAGATACGCAGTATTTT.

Turning to this clonotype: This could be a read error, since a much larger clone is one nucleotide away. The chain uses TRBV7-9 and TRBJ1-1; unclear D gene. The CDR3 length is 14 residues. Germline V gives CDR1 SEHNR, CDR2 FQNEAQ (reference sequence). The CDR3 coding sequence is TGTGCCAGCAGCGTCGGGATCAGGAACACTGAAGCTCTCTTT. The encoded protein is CASSVGIRNTEALF.

This rearrangement joins TRBV20-1 to TRBJ2-1; TRBD1 matches 8 bases. Germline CDR1 DFQATT, CDR2 SNEGSKA (reference sequence). V shed 3 bases and J 6 bases; nucleotides not matched to a gene: 16. CDR3 length: 17 amino acids. CDR3 DNA: TGCAGTGCTAGGAGTTTGGGGCAGGGGGCGCGGTCCAATGAGCAGTTCTTC. Its translation is CSARSLGQGARSNEQFF.